Shown below are 24 T cell receptor beta chains from a single sample sequenced in a study of blood T cell repertoires in COVID-19. Method: immunoSEQ multiplex PCR; TCRdb's copy keeps in-frame clones and lacks some. Among 200,000 to 300,000 clones listed, 88% were seen once. The sequenced material came from peripheral blood. The origin of the receptors is a man aged 55 to 70 who had recovered from COVID-19.

The rearrangement joins TRBV23-1 to TRBJ2-7; the D gene is possibly TRBD2 (6 bases). TRBV23-1 falls under the ORF class, with uncertain function. Trimming took 2 bases from V and 2 from J, leaving 13 bases between them. There are 15 residues in the CDR3. DNA of the CDR3: TGCGCCAGCAGTCAAGGGAGGCGCGACCCCTACGAGCAGTACTTC. Encoded protein: CASSQGRRDPYEQYF.

The chain recombines TRBV5-6 with TRBJ2-1; 11 bases map to TRBD2. The V gene end was trimmed by 4 bases and the J gene end by 7 bases; junction bases not matched to a gene: 10. The CDR3 totals 16 residues. CDR1 is SGHDT and CDR2 is YYEEEE in the germline V gene. CDR3 nucleotide sequence: TGTGCCAGCAGCAGCCCCCTAGCGGGGGGCCGAAATGAGCAGTTCTTC. Residues: CASSSPLAGGRNEQFF.

V is TRBV15 and J is TRBJ2-1; 10 bases are shared with TRBD2. Unmatched junction bases numbered 11, after V lost 8 bases and J lost 7 bases. This CDR3 has 15 amino acids. Germline V lookup: CDR1 LNHNV, CDR2 YYDKDF (reference sequence). The CDR3 loop reads CATRLSGGAENEQFF. CDR3 DNA sequence: TGTGCCACCCGACTAAGCGGGGGGGCCGAGAATGAGCAGTTCTTC.

The chain recombines TRBV24-1 with TRBJ2-2; no clear D gene. CDR1 and CDR2 (germline): KGHDR, SFDVKD. Trimming removed 6 bases at V and 6 bases at J, with 7 bases between. There are 12 residues in the CDR3. The CDR3 reads CATSPRAGELFF. The DNA for the CDR3 is TGTGCCACCAGTCCCCGGGCCGGGGAGCTGTTTTTT.

The chain employs TRBV5-5 and TRBJ1-4; 7 bases map to TRBD1. CDR3 length equals 16 residues. V lost 2 bases and J lost 1; bases outside the gene matches: 5. Germline-derived CDR1 and CDR2 are SGHKS and YYEKEE (reference sequence). The CDR3 sequence is CASSLNRGGTNEKLFF. CDR3 DNA sequence: TGTGCCAGCAGCTTAAACAGGGGTGGAACTAATGAAAAACTGTTTTTT.

This clone occurred once. The gene calls are TRBV9 and TRBJ2-7, with TRBD2 identical over 10 bases. The CDR3 covers 16 residues. Germline V gene data show CDR1 as SGDLS and CDR2 as YYNGEE. V shed 1 base and J 3 bases; nucleotides not matched to a gene: 7. The CDR3 coding sequence is TGTGCCAGCAGCGTACGGGCTAGCGGGGGTCTCTACGAGCAGTACTTC. It is translated as CASSVRASGGLYEQYF.

This rearrangement joins TRBV24-1 to TRBJ2-2; TRBD1 matches at 7 bases. Germline CDR1 KGHDR, CDR2 SFDVKD. V trimming: 4 bases; J trimming: 3 bases; junction bases outside the gene matches: 10. CDR3 length: 17 amino acids. CDR3 residues: CATSDPQGRKDTGELFF. CDR3 coding DNA: TGTGCCACCAGTGACCCACAGGGGAGAAAAGACACCGGGGAGCTGTTTTTT.

This clone has just a few counts. This specimen includes other DNA sequences encoding the same CDR3. The V gene is TRBV5-1, the J gene TRBJ2-7; 10 positions agree with TRBD2. Losses at the gene ends were 0 bases for V and 0 bases for J; bases not matched to a gene: 3. The CDR3 runs 16 residues. CDR1 is SGHRS and CDR2 is YFSETQ in the germline V gene. CDR3 region: CASSLASGGASYEQYF. The CDR3 region has the DNA TGCGCCAGCAGCTTGGCTAGCGGGGGCGCCTCCTACGAGCAGTACTTC.

This clone was counted only a few times. This chain connects TRBV9 to TRBJ1-2, with 7 bases aligning to TRBD1. Germline loops: CDR1 SGDLS, CDR2 YYNGEE. CDR3 length: 13 residues. After removal of 5 bases from V and 8 bases from J, the junction contained 9 bases not matched to a gene. The CDR3 sequence: CASSHRGGRGYTF. DNA of the CDR3: TGTGCCAGCAGTCACAGGGGTGGTAGAGGCTACACCTTC. The full variable domain, with the rest looked up from reference TRBV9 and TRBJ1-2, is DSGVTQTPKHLITATGQRVTLRCSPRSGDLSVYWYQQSLDQGLQFLIQYYNGEERAKGNILERFSAQQFPDLHSELNLSSLELGDSALYFCASSHRGGRGYTFGSGTRLTVV.

This clone appeared a single time. J is TRBJ1-3 and V is TRBV11-3; 10 bases line up with TRBD1. Trimming took 5 bases from V and 0 from J; bases not matched to a gene: 4. Germline-derived CDR1 and CDR2 are SGHNT and YENEEA. This CDR3 spans 16 amino acids. The CDR3 DNA reads TGTGCCAGCAGCCGAGGACAGGGGGACTCTGGAAACACCATATATTTT. Translation gives CASSRGQGDSGNTIYF.

The rearrangement uses TRBV11-1 and TRBJ2-4; D remains unclear. The CDR3 extends over 15 amino acids. Per germline, CDR1 SGHAT and CDR2 FQDESV (reference sequence). V was clipped by 4 bases and J by 3 bases, with 13 bases between them. The CDR3, as DNA: TGTGCCAGCAGCTGGTCCGGTTCGGTCAAAAACATTCAGTACTTC. Translation gives CASSWSGSVKNIQYF.

This clone was detected a few times. This rearrangement joins TRBV6-5 to TRBJ1-2, with 10 bases aligning to TRBD1. CDR1 is MNHEY and CDR2 is SVGAGI in the germline V gene. The CDR3 covers 14 residues. J lost 4 bases, V lost 5 bases, and 4 bases had no gene match. The CDR3, as DNA: TGTGCCAGCAGTCATGGACAGGGGGGCTATGGCTACACCTTC. Encoded protein: CASSHGQGGYGYTF.

The V and J genes are TRBV7-6 and TRBJ1-5; possibly TRBD1 for D (5 bases). Germline lookup yields CDR1 SGHVS and CDR2 FNYEAQ. V was shortened by 5 bases and J by 3 bases, with 17 bases between the two germline ends. The CDR3 has 16 amino acids. CDR3 amino acids: CASSPRKGDFNQPQHF. For the CDR3, the DNA is TGTGCCAGCAGCCCCCGGAAAGGGGATTTCAATCAGCCCCAGCATTTT. Variable domain in full (rest from reference TRBV7-6 and TRBJ1-5): GAGVSQSPRYKVTKRGQDVALRCDPISGHVSLYWYRQALGQGPEFLTYFNYEAQQDKSGLPNDRFSAERPEGSISTLTIQRTEQRDSAMYRCASSPRKGDFNQPQHFGDGTRLSIL.

The gene calls are TRBV5-6 and TRBJ2-7, with a possible D match to TRBD2 (6 bases). This CDR3 has 17 amino acids. Germline V CDR1 and CDR2: SGHDT, YYEEEE. Trimming pared 4 bases from V and 0 bases from J, leaving 20 bases between. Written as DNA, the CDR3 is TGTGCCAGCAGCATCACCCCAGCGGGTGAGAGCTCCTACGAGCAGTACTTC. This encodes CASSITPAGESSYEQYF.

The rearrangement links TRBV3-1 (or the pseudogene TRBV3-2) to TRBJ2-4; no definite D call. V was trimmed by 1 base and J by 0 bases, leaving 10 bases between them. The CDR3 runs to 16 residues. Germline assignment: CDR1 LGHDT and CDR2 YNNKEL (reference sequence). The chain's CDR3 is CASSQGATAAKNIQYF. The CDR3 DNA is TGTGCCAGCAGCCAAGGAGCAACAGCAGCCAAAAACATTCAGTACTTC.

The chain uses TRBV7-2 and TRBJ1-1; 7 bases align to TRBD1. CDR1 and CDR2 from the germline V gene are SGHTA and FQGNSA. V lost 0 bases and J lost 5; bases outside the gene matches: 3. The CDR3 is 14 residues long. The chain's CDR3 is CASSLAIRGTEAFF. In DNA, the CDR3 is TGTGCCAGCAGCTTAGCCATCAGGGGGACTGAAGCTTTCTTT.

The rearrangement uses TRBV4-2 and TRBJ1-6; D perhaps matches TRBD1 (6 bases). Germline values: CDR1 LGHNA, CDR2 YNFKEQ. The CDR3 length is 16 residues. Trimming shortened V by 1 base and J by 7 bases, and 14 bases separated the two germline ends. CDR3 sequence (DNA): TGTGCCAGCAGCCAAGTAGTTGGAACAGGGAATTCACCCCTCCACTTT. Amino acids: CASSQVVGTGNSPLHF.

This chain uses TRBV5-6 with TRBJ1-2, with TRBD1 identical over 10 bases. Germline-derived CDR1 and CDR2 are SGHDT and YYEEEE. CDR3 length equals 17 residues. Trimming took 0 bases from V and 0 from J; bases not matched to a gene: 5. CDR3 DNA sequence: TGTGCCAGCAGCTTGGTTGGTGGACAGGGGGCTAACTATGGCTACACCTTC. This sequence encodes CASSLVGGQGANYGYTF.

The rearrangement joins TRBV11-2 to TRBJ2-1; D is possibly TRBD2 (7 bases). Germline V gene lookup returns CDR1 SGHAT and CDR2 FQNNGV. The V end was cut by 6 bases, the J end by 4 bases, with 16 bases between. The CDR3 loop spans 15 amino acids. The CDR3 spells CASRVGGAYYNEQFF. The CDR3 coding sequence is TGTGCCAGCAGGGTGGGGGGGGCGTATTACAATGAGCAGTTCTTC.

This clone occurred once. The chain uses TRBV3-1 (or the pseudogene TRBV3-2) and TRBJ1-6; 10 positions match TRBD1. Germline CDR1 is LGHDT and CDR2 is YNNKEL (reference sequence). V trimming: 5 bases; J trimming: 9 bases; junction bases outside the gene matches: 4. There are 14 residues in the CDR3. This CDR3 is CASSRQGASSPLHF. The CDR3 bases are TGTGCCAGCAGCAGACAGGGGGCAAGTTCACCCCTCCACTTT.

The rearrangement uses TRBV29-1 and TRBJ1-2; TRBD1 might be the D (5 bases). Germline assignment: CDR1 SQVTM and CDR2 ANQGSEA. V was cut by 4 bases and J by 1 base, with 19 bases left in between. This CDR3 is built from 16 residues. The DNA for the CDR3 is TGCAGCGTTGGGACACCTCCCGCGGTATATAACTATGGCTACACCTTC. Protein sequence: CSVGTPPAVYNYGYTF.

The genes are TRBV7-3 and TRBJ2-2, with TRBD1 matching 12 bases. This CDR3 spans 15 amino acids. CDR1 is SGHTA and CDR2 is FQGTGA in the germline V gene. V dropped 4 bases and J dropped 8; count of bases not matched to a gene: 5. CDR3 nucleotides: TGTGCCAGCAGCTCCGGGACAGGGGGCAGAGGGGAGCTGTTTTTT. It encodes CASSSGTGGRGELFF.

There are a few counts of this clone. The chain carries TRBV6-5 and TRBJ2-5, with a possible D match to TRBD2 (5 bases). The CDR3 extends over 14 amino acids. The V and J ends lost 6 bases and 0 bases respectively, with 11 bases between them. Germline CDR1 is MNHEY and CDR2 is SVGAGI. The CDR3 nucleotides read TGTGCCAGCAGCACCGCCGGGGACCAAGAGACCCAGTACTTC. Its protein product is CASSTAGDQETQYF.

This chain's CDR3 is CASSQDAVDMNTEAFF. The CDR3 DNA is TGCGCCAGCAGCCAAGATGCCGTCGACATGAACACTGAAGCTTTCTTT. V and J are TRBV4-1 and TRBJ1-1; D unresolved. The CDR3 is 16 residues long. Germline CDR1 and CDR2: MGHRA and YSYEKL. V lost 0 bases and J 0 bases, leaving 11 bases between the germline ends.